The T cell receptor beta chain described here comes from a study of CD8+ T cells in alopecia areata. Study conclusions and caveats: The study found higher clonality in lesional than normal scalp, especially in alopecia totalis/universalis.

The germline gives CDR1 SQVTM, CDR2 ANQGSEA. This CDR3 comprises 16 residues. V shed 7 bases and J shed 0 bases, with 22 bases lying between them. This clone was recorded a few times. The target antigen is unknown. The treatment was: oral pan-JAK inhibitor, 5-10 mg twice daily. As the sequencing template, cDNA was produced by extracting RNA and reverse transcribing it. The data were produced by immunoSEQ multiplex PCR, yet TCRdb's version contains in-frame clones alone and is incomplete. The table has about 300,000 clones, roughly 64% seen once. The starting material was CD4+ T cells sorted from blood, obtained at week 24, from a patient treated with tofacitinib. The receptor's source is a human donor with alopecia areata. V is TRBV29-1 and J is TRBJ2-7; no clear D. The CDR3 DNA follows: TGCAGCGCTGGCAATAGGGCAGACCTCCTCTCCTACGAGCAGTACTTC. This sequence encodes CSAGNRADLLSYEQYF.